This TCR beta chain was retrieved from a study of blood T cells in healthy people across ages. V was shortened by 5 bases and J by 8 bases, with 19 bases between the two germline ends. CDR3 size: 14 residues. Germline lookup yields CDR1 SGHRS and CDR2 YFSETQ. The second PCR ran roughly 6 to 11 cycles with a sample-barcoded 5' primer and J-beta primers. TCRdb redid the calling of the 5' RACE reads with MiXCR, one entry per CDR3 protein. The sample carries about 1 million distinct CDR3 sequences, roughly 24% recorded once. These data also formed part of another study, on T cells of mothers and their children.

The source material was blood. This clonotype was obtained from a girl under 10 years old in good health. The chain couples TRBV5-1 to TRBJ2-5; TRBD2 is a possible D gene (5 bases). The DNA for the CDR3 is TGCGCCAGCAGGGCAGCGGAGTGGGGAGATACCCAGTACTTC. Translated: CASRAAEWGDTQYF.